These 27 T cell receptor beta chains originate from one sample sequenced in a study of technical replicates of blood from a few donors. Generated by immunoSEQ multiplex PCR, the TCRdb table keeps only in-frame clones and is missing some. In the table there are tens of thousands of clones, around 95% of which are singletons. Sequenced sample: T cells isolated from PBMCs. The receptors derive from a human donor in good health.

The chain couples TRBV9 to TRBJ1-2; 10 nucleotides align to TRBD1. Trimming at V came to 5 bases and at J to 4 bases, leaving 14 bases not matched to a gene. The CDR3 totals 17 residues. In germline, CDR1 is SGDLS, CDR2 YYNGEE. The CDR3 region is CASRLGGQGPSGYGYTF. The CDR3 DNA reads as TGTGCCAGCAGACTTGGGGGACAGGGGCCTAGTGGCTATGGCTACACCTTC. The variable domain in full, completed from reference TRBV9 and TRBJ1-2, reads DSGVTQTPKHLITATGQRVTLRCSPRSGDLSVYWYQQSLDQGLQFLIQYYNGEERAKGNILERFSAQQFPDLHSELNLSSLELGDSALYFCASRLGGQGPSGYGYTFGSGTRLTVV.

The chain joins TRBV7-9 to TRBJ1-3; perhaps TRBD1 as D (6 bases). This CDR3 is 15 amino acids long. Germline V CDR1 and CDR2: SEHNR, FQNEAQ (reference sequence). Trimming removed 5 bases from V and 2 bases from J, with 13 bases in between. In DNA form, the CDR3 reads TGTGCCAGCAGCCTCCTTGGGGGCCCTGGAAACACCATATATTTT. Its protein product is CASSLLGGPGNTIYF.

The gene calls are TRBV9 and TRBJ2-1; D might be TRBD2 (5 bases). V gave up 0 bases and J gave up 4 bases, with 11 bases separating them. CDR3 size: 15 residues. Germline assignment: CDR1 SGDLS and CDR2 YYNGEE. Written as DNA, the CDR3 is TGTGCCAGCAGCGTAGCGGGAAACCCATACAATGAGCAGTTCTTC. It specifies CASSVAGNPYNEQFF.

V gene TRBV7-9 combines with J gene TRBJ1-1; no clear D. The CDR3 is 13 residues long. V was cut by 7 bases and J by 1 base, with 10 bases left in between. CDR1 SEHNR and CDR2 FQNEAQ come from the germline V gene (reference sequence). CDR3 coding DNA: TGTGCCAGCATAAACGGGTGGAACACTGAAGCTTTCTTT. This gives the protein CASINGWNTEAFF.

V gene TRBV9 combines with J gene TRBJ1-2; D ambiguous. V lost 0 bases, J lost 0 bases, and 9 bases lay in between. This CDR3 has 15 amino acids. The germline V gene has CDR1 SGDLS and CDR2 YYNGEE. The CDR3 loop reads CASSVASHTNYGYTF. The CDR3 coding sequence is TGTGCCAGCAGCGTAGCTTCACACACTAACTATGGCTACACCTTC.

This chain links TRBV5-6 with TRBJ1-2, with D possibly being TRBD1 (6 bases). V lost 5 bases, J lost 8 bases, and 16 bases lay in between. The CDR3 spans 13 residues. Germline loops: CDR1 SGHDT, CDR2 YYEEEE. This chain's CDR3 is CASRKTGSGGYTF. CDR3 in DNA: TGTGCCAGCAGAAAAACAGGGTCGGGCGGCTACACCTTC.

The chain links TRBV6-5 to TRBJ2-2; a possible D gene is TRBD1 (5 bases). Trimming left V 5 bases short and J 4 bases short, with 5 bases between. This CDR3 region has 12 residues. CDR1 and CDR2 from the germline V gene are MNHEY and SVGAGI. CDR3 coding DNA: TGTGCCAGCAGTAGGGGCACCGGGGAGCTGTTTTTT. Its protein product is CASSRGTGELFF.

This clone was seen once. The chain uses TRBV19 and TRBJ2-1, with TRBD2 matching 8 bases. V lost 3 bases, J lost 4 bases, and 2 bases stayed unmatched. The CDR3 has 14 amino acids. Germline V gene sequence: CDR1 LNHDA, CDR2 SQIVND (reference sequence). CDR3 sequence: CASSIVAGYNEQFF. Here the CDR3 DNA reads TGTGCCAGTAGTATCGTAGCGGGATACAATGAGCAGTTCTTC.

This clone was detected once. This chain uses TRBV7-9 with TRBJ2-1, with 10 bases fitting TRBD2. The germline V gene has CDR1 SEHNR and CDR2 FQNEAQ (reference sequence). CDR3 size: 17 residues. Losses at the gene ends were 1 base for V and 0 bases for J; bases not matched to a gene: 3. The CDR3 loop reads CASSLVSGRSSYNEQFF. The CDR3 DNA reads TGTGCCAGCAGCTTAGTTAGCGGGAGGAGCTCCTACAATGAGCAGTTCTTC.

The gene calls are TRBV19 and TRBJ1-2; 9 positions agree with TRBD1. The V gene's germline CDR1 is LNHDA and CDR2 SQIVND (reference sequence). The CDR3 is 15 amino acids. V was pared by 4 bases and J by 2 bases, with 5 bases of the junction left unmatched. The CDR3 sequence: CASSTPGQGNYGYTF. For the CDR3, the DNA is TGTGCCAGTAGTACCCCAGGACAGGGGAACTATGGCTACACCTTC. The complete variable domain, with remaining parts taken from reference TRBV19 and TRBJ1-2, reads DGGITQSPKYLFRKEGQNVTLSCEQNLNHDAMYWYRQDPGQGLRLIYYSQIVNDFQKGDIAEGYSVSREKKESFPLTVTSAQKNPTAFYLCASSTPGQGNYGYTFGSGTRLTVV.

The count of this clone is one. The chain couples TRBV11-3 to TRBJ2-1; the D gene is possibly TRBD2 (5 bases). Trimming removed 1 base from V and 6 bases from J, with 22 bases in between. This CDR3 has 18 amino acids. The germline CDR1 and CDR2 sequences are SGHNT and YENEEA. The DNA for the CDR3 is TGTGCCAGCAGCTTAGGAGGTAGCGCCGCTCTCCCTCCCAATGAGCAGTTCTTC. This gives the protein CASSLGGSAALPPNEQFF.

V is TRBV10-3 and J is TRBJ2-2; 7 bases agree with TRBD1. With V trimmed by 4 bases and J by 2 bases, 4 bases remained unmatched. This CDR3 is 15 amino acids long. Germline V CDR1 and CDR2: ENHRY, SYGVKD. CDR3 coding DNA: TGTGCCATCAGTGGACAGGGCGTCAACACCGGGGAGCTGTTTTTT. Translated, it gives CAISGQGVNTGELFF.

V usage is TRBV7-9 and J usage is TRBJ2-3, with D uncertain. CDR1 SEHNR and CDR2 FQNEAQ come from the germline V gene (reference sequence). This CDR3 spans 15 amino acids. V shed 7 bases and J shed 0 bases, with 14 bases lying between them. CDR3 DNA sequence: TGTGCCAGCACCCTAAGGCAGACTAGCACAGATACGCAGTATTTT. Translation: CASTLRQTSTDTQYF.

This sequence joins TRBV15 and TRBJ2-7; a possible D gene is TRBD2 (6 bases). The CDR3 sequence is 14 residues long. Germline V CDR1 and CDR2: LNHNV, YYDKDF (reference sequence). Trimming took 4 bases from V and 3 from J, leaving 13 bases between them. The CDR3 here is CATSTLLGGYEQYF. The CDR3 bases are TGTGCCACCAGCACTCTCTTGGGGGGCTACGAGCAGTACTTC.

The chain has TRBV29-1 and TRBJ1-1; TRBD1 matches at 7 bases. Germline V gene data show CDR1 as SQVTM and CDR2 as ANQGSEA. V lost 3 bases, J lost 4 bases, and 14 bases stayed unmatched. The CDR3 totals 16 residues. The CDR3 is CSVDTLRGQRGTEAFF. The CDR3 DNA is TGCAGCGTTGATACCCTTCGGGGACAGAGGGGCACTGAAGCTTTCTTT. Variable domain in full (rest from reference TRBV29-1 and TRBJ1-1): SAVISQKPSRDICQRGTSLTIQCQVDSQVTMMFWYRQQPGQSLTLIATANQGSEATYESGFVIDKFPISRPNLTFSTLTVSNMSPEDSSIYLCSVDTLRGQRGTEAFFGQGTRLTVV.

The rearrangement joins TRBV19 to TRBJ1-5, with a possible D match to TRBD1 (6 bases). CDR1 LNHDA and CDR2 SQIVND come from the germline V gene (reference sequence). Trimming pared 3 bases from V and 1 base from J, leaving 13 bases between. CDR3 length: 16 residues. CDR3 sequence: CASSMVRGRSNQPQHF. The CDR3 DNA is TGTGCCAGTAGTATGGTCAGGGGTAGGAGCAATCAGCCCCAGCATTTT.

The V and J genes are TRBV5-1 and TRBJ2-1; 7 bases line up with TRBD1. Trimming at V came to 0 bases and at J to 8 bases, leaving 5 bases not matched to a gene. The CDR3 is 14 residues long. Per the germline V gene, CDR1 is SGHRS and CDR2 is YFSETQ. The CDR3 is CASSLAQGVDEQFF. The DNA of the CDR3 is TGCGCCAGCAGCTTGGCGCAGGGGGTGGATGAGCAGTTCTTC.

The rearrangement links TRBV6-5 to TRBJ2-7, with D perhaps matching TRBD2 (6 bases). From germline, CDR1 is MNHEY and CDR2 SVGAGI. The V end lost 7 bases, the J end lost 6 bases, and 22 bases lay between the germline ends. The CDR3 contains 15 residues. Here the CDR3 reads CASTEDGGNFREQYF. The CDR3 DNA follows: TGTGCCAGCACCGAGGATGGGGGGAATTTTCGCGAGCAGTACTTC.

The chain links TRBV5-1 to TRBJ2-3; TRBD2 might be the D (6 bases). This CDR3 spans 15 amino acids. V was trimmed by 2 bases and J by 0 bases, leaving 10 bases between them. The germline V gene has CDR1 SGHRS and CDR2 YFSETQ. For the CDR3, the DNA is TGCGCCAGCAGCTTTAGCGGATATAGCACAGATACGCAGTATTTT. Residues: CASSFSGYSTDTQYF.

This clone appeared once. The gene calls are TRBV6-6 and TRBJ1-2, with no clear D. V lost 4 bases, J lost 8 bases, and 8 bases lay in between. The CDR3 is 11 amino acids. Germline CDR1 MNHNY, CDR2 SVGAGI (reference sequence). CDR3 amino acids: CASSSGGGYTF. CDR3 nucleotide sequence: TGTGCCAGCAGTTCGGGAGGGGGCTACACCTTC.

The count of this clone is one. The rearrangement links TRBV9 to TRBJ2-2; D uncertain. Trimming took 4 bases from V and 4 from J, leaving 8 bases between them. The CDR3 totals 13 residues. Germline CDR1 and CDR2: SGDLS and YYNGEE. The CDR3 loop reads CASSIRGTGELFF. The CDR3 nucleotides are TGTGCCAGCAGCATACGAGGCACCGGGGAGCTGTTTTTT.

This clone was counted between two and nine times. The chain recombines TRBV5-1 with TRBJ1-3; possible D gene TRBD1, 5 bases. This CDR3 contains 14 residues. Germline loops: CDR1 SGHRS, CDR2 YFSETQ. Trimming removed 0 bases at V and 7 bases at J, with 11 bases between. For the CDR3, the DNA is TGCGCCAGCAGCTTGGCCGGGGGGAGTAACACCATATATTTT. This encodes CASSLAGGSNTIYF.

For this clone: The junction and the germline gene differ at one end; a read error may be behind it. The genes are TRBV7-7 and TRBJ2-3, with TRBD2 matching over 8 bases. CDR1 is SSHAT, CDR2 FNYEAQ, per germline (reference sequence). The CDR3 consists of 15 residues. The CDR3 spells CASSRAAGGTDTQYF. The CDR3 DNA follows: TGTGCTAGCAGCCGAGCAGCGGGAGGCACAGATACGCAGTATTTT.

The V call is TRBV13, the J call TRBJ2-7; the D gene is possibly TRBD2 (6 bases). Germline CDR1 PRHDT, CDR2 FYEKMQ (reference sequence). V was clipped by 5 bases and J by 4 bases, with 15 bases between them. This CDR3 is 14 amino acids long. The CDR3 spells CASSPGTGEYEQYF. The CDR3 bases are TGTGCCAGCAGCCCCGGGACTGGGGAATACGAGCAGTACTTC. Full variable domain (outside the CDR3, taken from reference TRBV13 and TRBJ2-7): AAGVIQSPRHLIKEKRETATLKCYPIPRHDTVYWYQQGPGQDPQFLISFYEKMQSDKGSIPDRFSAQQFSDYHSELNMSSLELGDSALYFCASSPGTGEYEQYFGPGTRLTVT.

The chain couples TRBV18 to TRBJ2-1; 7 bases align to TRBD2. Trimming cost V 2 bases and J 8 bases; bases outside gene matches: 9. In germline, CDR1 is KGHSH, CDR2 LQKENI. The CDR3 is 15 residues long. The CDR3: CASSPGRETVHEQFF. In DNA form, the CDR3 reads TGTGCCAGCTCACCAGGGCGGGAGACGGTCCATGAGCAGTTCTTC.

This clone was counted once. The chain has TRBV23-1 and TRBJ1-2, with D hard to call. TRBV23-1 has ORF status, its function being uncertain. This CDR3 comprises 16 residues. The germline V and J ends were trimmed by 2 bases and 6 bases, with 19 bases remaining between them. This CDR3 reads CASSQIHRGCEHGYTF. The CDR3 bases are TGCGCCAGCAGTCAAATCCACCGGGGATGTGAGCATGGCTACACCTTC.

This sequence joins TRBV7-8 and TRBJ1-1; 8 positions agree with TRBD1. V lost 5 bases to trimming and J lost 8 bases; unmatched junction nucleotides: 4. The CDR3 has 12 amino acids. The germline V gene encodes CDR1 SGHVS and CDR2 FQNEAQ. This CDR3 reads CASSPGGLEAFF. CDR3 bases: TGTGCCAGCAGCCCAGGGGGCCTGGAAGCTTTCTTT.